This TCR beta chain emerged from a study of shared clonotypes between healthy human individuals (TCRdb year 2020). Turning to the overall study: A couple of women and three men aged 18 to 49 years were included in the cohort. Per donor, three plates each were used for CD4 naive and CD4 memory, two for CD8 naive, and one for CD8 memory. The study deeply sequenced blood TCR repertoires of about five healthy adults to estimate repertoire size and the extent of clonotype sharing between individuals. Different laboratories and diverse techniques were used to prepare libraries and sequence TCR repertoires, to increase sequencing depth and limit assay-specific biases. Leukapheresis yielded between about 0.85 and 10 billion PBMCs per donor.

Points the paper makes about the study in general: Naive subsets generally had larger estimated clonotype richness than memory subsets. Rarefaction of sorted-subset datasets indicated incomplete sequencing despite the large sequencing depth. Sampling was limited to blood, and TCR repertoires in tissue likely differ from TCR repertoires in blood. Pairwise subsampling led to the expectation that sequencing depth would affect the degree of clonotype sharing among donors. The genetic and exposure-history diversity represented was limited by the small number of donors. Compared with non-shared clonotypes, the clonotypes found in all four sorted-subset donors had higher generation probabilities. About 5% of naive CD4, approximately 3.7% of naive CD8, approximately 2.2% of memory CD4, and over 0.35% of memory CD8 clonotypes were shared across several donors.

In the case of this clone: Its target antigen remains unknown. No quality values exist for individual bases; no much larger clone is one base distant. Different DNA sequences within this sample yield the same CDR3.

The donors were healthy, HIV-negative adults who had no recently reported acute infections or vaccinations. Every donor was a Caucasian adult residing in Nashville, Tennessee, USA. CD4+ T cells were enriched by magnetic negative selection; naive cells were then positively selected on CD45RA, and the negative fraction formed the memory subset. Blood was collected by leukapheresis, and PBMCs were isolated by Ficoll-Histopaque density gradient centrifugation and then cryopreserved in liquid nitrogen vapor phase. Analytical flow cytometry was used to check the purity and quantity of each magnetically sorted T cell population. Each sorted fraction had its genomic DNA isolated and then quantified by UV absorbance on a Nanodrop 2000c. TCR CDR3 regions were amplified from genomic DNA by multiplex PCR using the deep immunoSEQ assay. For each cell subset, the extracted genomic DNA was distributed evenly across all wells of several immunoSEQ 96-well plates, and each plate served as one replicate. For sorted subsets, around 200 ng genomic DNA, equal to tens of thousands of T cell genomes, was loaded into each replicate PCR. The purified libraries were quantified using a Qubit 3.0 fluorometer, sized with a Bioanalyzer 2100, and then quantified again using the KAPA Library Quantification kit. Every immunoSEQ 96-well plate was sequenced on a separate single-read 150-cycle Illumina NextSeq 550 flow cell. The authors' pipeline ran thus. The immunoSEQ output contained only junctional sequences without quality scores, so filtering could not match that applied to full-length reads. To assign V/J genes and CDR3, sequences were annotated against IMGT germline references using PyIR, a Python wrapper for IgBLAST v1.9. Any read was removed if the V/J assignment was weak (E-value above 1e-6), the CDR3 was missing, or the read contained stop codons, out-of-frame junctions, or ambiguous translated residues. V3J clonotypes were defined by identical inferred V gene, J gene, and CDR3 amino acid sequence. To compute the percentage overlap between repertoires, the number of shared unique clonotypes was divided by the size of the smaller repertoire. Three approaches were used to assess repertoire richness: RTK rarefaction, the Chao1 estimator, and Recon v2.1 estimates of unobserved clonotypes. Generation probabilities for all TCRbeta clonotypes obtained by the gDNA method from a few donors were computed using OLGA. In its TCRdb copy, this immuneACCESS table keeps in-frame sequences only and misses some clones. Where compared with another copy, unresolved V genes explain less than half of these, and the others have no known cause. The V and J calls and clone size come from that table; D and trimming were worked out from the DNA. Within this sample are roughly 1,000,000 clones, with about 84% of them counted one time only. The ten largest clones represent roughly 0.55% of the sample.

The sample taken for sequencing was memory CD4+ T cells from PBMCs. Taken with the paper, the label for cell subset or site translates to: CD45RA-negative fraction. The clonotype originates from a man aged 18 to 29 in good health. Some clones in this sample may be carry-over from other donors' samples.

DNA sequence: TGTGCCAGCAGTGGACAGGAAAAAGAGACCCAGTACTTC. It translates as CASSGQEKETQYF. The chain is assembled from TRBV2 and TRBJ2-5, and perhaps TRBD1 as D gene, on 6 matching bases. Relative to germline, V is 4 bases shorter and J is 3 bases shorter, with 9 bases between their ends. Its CDR3 holds 13 amino acids, cysteine through phenylalanine. CDR3 DNA only is kept here, 39 bases in frame from base 1. CDR1 is given as SNHLY and CDR2 as FYNNEI, both from the germline V gene.